Each of the 4 T cell receptor beta chains below was sequenced from the same sample in a study of beta chain features in type 1 diabetes. Overall study findings and caveats: In all four CD4+ subsets, TCRB CDR3 length was significantly, moderately reduced in type 1 diabetes.

These TCRs are of unknown antigen specificity. Expressed TCRB transcripts were sequenced because the isolated RNA had all been reverse transcribed beforehand. The data were produced by immunoSEQ multiplex PCR, yet TCRdb's version contains in-frame clones alone and is incomplete. The table includes under 300,000 clones, about 20% detected once. Sequences were obtained from naive CD4+ T cells from blood. Source of these receptors: a woman aged 40 to 49 with type 1 diabetes.

This clone was counted between two and nine times. The chain is built from TRBV6-6 and TRBJ2-3; D unresolved. Germline V gene data show CDR1 as MNHNY and CDR2 as SVGAGI (reference sequence). CDR3 size: 12 residues. V lost 3 bases and J 3 bases, leaving 4 bases between the germline ends. CDR3 coding DNA: TGTGCCAGCAGTTATGTAACAGATACGCAGTATTTT. This gives the protein CASSYVTDTQYF.

This clone has more than one count but fewer than ten. V usage is TRBV4-1 and J usage is TRBJ1-5; 9 bases align to TRBD1. CDR3 length: 15 residues. The trim removed 2 bases at V and 7 bases at J, leaving 6 bases unmatched. Germline-derived CDR1 and CDR2 are MGHRA and YSYEKL. The CDR3, as DNA: TGCGCCAGCAGCCAATCGGGACAGGGTAGACAGCCCCAGCATTTT. Residues: CASSQSGQGRQPQHF.

This clone was observed a few times. The chain joins TRBV7-3 to TRBJ2-3, with 8 bases matching TRBD1. CDR1 and CDR2 (germline): SGHTA, FQGTGA. J lost 2 bases, V lost 1 base, and 5 bases had no gene match. This CDR3 contains 16 residues. Written as DNA, the CDR3 is TGTGCCAGCAGCTTAAGGACAGGGAAAAACACAGATACGCAGTATTTT. It translates to CASSLRTGKNTDTQYF.

The gene calls are TRBV19 and TRBJ1-1; perhaps TRBD1 as D (5 bases). Trimming took 10 bases from V and 4 from J, leaving 16 bases between them. Germline-derived CDR1 and CDR2 are LNHDA and SQIVND (reference sequence). The CDR3 is made up of 13 amino acids. The CDR3 sequence is CATGTPGSTEAFF. CDR3 nucleotides: TGTGCCACCGGGACTCCCGGCAGCACTGAAGCTTTCTTT.